These 4 T cell receptor beta chains were all obtained from the same sample, sequenced in a study of PD-1 blockade in mismatch repair-deficient tumors. Only in-frame clones appear in the TCRdb table, and some are missing; sequencing was by immunoSEQ multiplex PCR. The top ten hold roughly 8.1% of the sample, which has approximately 51,000 clones, more than 65% seen once. This material consisted of peripheral blood, taken approximately 18 weeks after starting pembrolizumab. The source is an adult with mismatch repair-deficient cancer.

The V call is TRBV7-2, the J call TRBJ1-1; no clear D. Germline V CDR1 and CDR2: SGHTA, FQGNSA. Trimming removed 1 base at V and 4 bases at J, with 16 bases between. This CDR3 contains 16 residues. The CDR3, as DNA: TGTGCCAGCAGCTTAGACGTTAGCCAGGCCGCCACTGAAGCTTTCTTT. Its translation is CASSLDVSQAATEAFF.

This chain links TRBV11-2 with TRBJ2-1; 10 positions match TRBD2. After removal of 6 bases from V and 4 bases from J, the junction contained 9 bases not matched to a gene. The germline CDR1 and CDR2 sequences are SGHAT and FQNNGV. The CDR3 length is 16 residues. The CDR3 region is CASRRLLAGRYNEQFF. Here the CDR3 DNA reads TGTGCCAGCAGGCGATTACTAGCGGGAAGATACAATGAGCAGTTCTTC.

The rearrangement uses TRBV2 and TRBJ2-7; 9 bases are a match to TRBD1. CDR3 length: 14 residues. Unmatched junction bases numbered 3, after V lost 6 bases and J lost 0 bases. Per germline, CDR1 SNHLY and CDR2 FYNNEI. The CDR3 region is CASRGQGVSYEQYF. The CDR3 DNA reads as TGTGCCAGCAGGGGACAGGGTGTCTCCTACGAGCAGTACTTC.

The chain is built from TRBV5-4 and TRBJ2-2; D could derive from TRBD1 or TRBD2 (6 bases each). CDR3 length equals 17 residues. Per the germline V gene, CDR1 is SGHNT and CDR2 is YYREEE (reference sequence). V lost 4 bases and J lost 4, with 20 bases in between. This chain's CDR3 is CASSRGSGGAGTGELFF. DNA for the CDR3: TGTGCCAGCAGCAGAGGGTCCGGGGGCGCGGGCACCGGGGAGCTGTTTTTT.